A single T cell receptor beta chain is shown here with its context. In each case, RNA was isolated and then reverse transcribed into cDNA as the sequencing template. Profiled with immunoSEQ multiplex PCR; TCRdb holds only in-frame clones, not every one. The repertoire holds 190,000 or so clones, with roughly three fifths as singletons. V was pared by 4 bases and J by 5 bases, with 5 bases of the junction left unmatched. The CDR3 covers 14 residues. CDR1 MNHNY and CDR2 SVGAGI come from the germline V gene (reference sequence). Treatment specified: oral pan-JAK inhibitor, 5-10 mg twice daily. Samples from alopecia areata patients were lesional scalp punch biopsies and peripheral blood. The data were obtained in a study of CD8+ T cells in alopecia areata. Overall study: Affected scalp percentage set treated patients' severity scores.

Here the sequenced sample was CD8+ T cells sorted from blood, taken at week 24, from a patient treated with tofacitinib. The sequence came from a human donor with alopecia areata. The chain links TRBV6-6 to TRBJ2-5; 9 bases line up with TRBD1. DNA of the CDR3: TGTGCCAGCAGTTCCGGGACAGGGTGGGAGACCCAGTACTTC. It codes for CASSSGTGWETQYF.